This TCR beta chain stems from a study of cytomegalovirus exposure and HLA in healthy donors. PCR involved 60 Vbeta and 13 Jbeta primers. Libraries were prepared by immunoSEQ multiplex PCR; TCRdb keeps only in-frame clonotypes and omits some of them. The clone table shows approximately 37,000 clones, with the ten largest holding 4%. About this clone: Its matching antigen is unknown.

Germline CDR1 reads MNHEY; CDR2 reads SVGAGI. With V trimmed by 7 bases and J by 0 bases, 6 bases remained unmatched. The CDR3 consists of 15 residues. General study points: Immune exposure data for these donors was limited to CMV serostatus.

V usage is TRBV6-5 and J usage is TRBJ2-3; 8 bases line up with TRBD2. The source of this sequence is a male donor in good health and CMV-seronegative. The sequenced material came from PBMCs. CDR3 sequence reads: CASNPGTRSTDTQYF. The CDR3 DNA follows: TGTGCCAGCAACCCGGGGACTAGGAGCACAGATACGCAGTATTTT.